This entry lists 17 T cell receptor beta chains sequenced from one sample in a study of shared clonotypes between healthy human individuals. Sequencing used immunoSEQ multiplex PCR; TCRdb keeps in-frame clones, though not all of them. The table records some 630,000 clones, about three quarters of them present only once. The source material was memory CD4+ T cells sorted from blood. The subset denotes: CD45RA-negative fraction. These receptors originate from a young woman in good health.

This CDR3 reads CASSTLGGRERNQPQHF. In nucleotides, the CDR3 is TGTGCCAGTAGTACACTCGGGGGGCGCGAACGCAATCAGCCCCAGCATTTT. The V call is TRBV19, the J call TRBJ1-5, with a weak D call TRBD1 (6 bases). The CDR3 length is 17 residues. The germline CDR1 and CDR2 sequences are LNHDA and SQIVND (reference sequence). The V end was cut by 4 bases, the J end by 2 bases, with 18 bases between.

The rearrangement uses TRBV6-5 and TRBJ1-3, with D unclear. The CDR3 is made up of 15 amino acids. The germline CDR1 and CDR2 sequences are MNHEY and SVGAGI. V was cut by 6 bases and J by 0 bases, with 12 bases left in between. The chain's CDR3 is CASSVTSSSGNTIYF. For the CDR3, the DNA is TGTGCCAGCAGCGTTACTTCAAGCTCTGGAAACACCATATATTTT.

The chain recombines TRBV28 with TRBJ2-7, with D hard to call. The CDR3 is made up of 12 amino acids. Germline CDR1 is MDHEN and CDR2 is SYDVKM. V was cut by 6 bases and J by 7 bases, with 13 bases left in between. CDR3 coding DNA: TGTGCCAGCAGCTCGTCTCCAAGGGAGCAGTACTTC. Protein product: CASSSSPREQYF.

The chain's CDR3 is CASSGQVPTF. CDR3 sequence (DNA): TGTGCCAGCAGTGGACAGGTGCCCACCTTC. This chain joins TRBV6-6 and TRBJ1-2, with 7 bases matching TRBD1. V lost 5 bases, J lost 13 bases, and 4 bases stayed unmatched. CDR3 length equals 10 residues. Germline V gives CDR1 MNHNY, CDR2 SVGAGI (reference sequence).

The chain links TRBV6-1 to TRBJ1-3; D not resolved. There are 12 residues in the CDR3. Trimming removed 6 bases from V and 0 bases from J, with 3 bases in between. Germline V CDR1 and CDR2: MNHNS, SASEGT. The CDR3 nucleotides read TGTGCCAGCAGGAGCTCTGGAAACACCATATATTTT. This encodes CASRSSGNTIYF.

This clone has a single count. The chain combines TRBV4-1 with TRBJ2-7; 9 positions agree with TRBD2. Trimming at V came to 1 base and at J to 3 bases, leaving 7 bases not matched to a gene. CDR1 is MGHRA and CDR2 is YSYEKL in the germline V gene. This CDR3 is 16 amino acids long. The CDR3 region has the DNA TGCGCCAGCAGCCAAGTAGCGGGAGTAAGCTTCTACGAGCAGTACTTC. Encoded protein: CASSQVAGVSFYEQYF.

DNA of the CDR3: TGCGCCAGCAGCACCAGGACGGGAAACTATGGCTACACCTTC. Its translation is CASSTRTGNYGYTF. The rearrangement joins TRBV5-1 to TRBJ1-2, with D uncertain. The V gene lost 4 bases and the J gene lost 2 bases, with 12 bases spanning the gap. From germline, CDR1 is SGHRS and CDR2 YFSETQ. The CDR3 spans 14 residues.

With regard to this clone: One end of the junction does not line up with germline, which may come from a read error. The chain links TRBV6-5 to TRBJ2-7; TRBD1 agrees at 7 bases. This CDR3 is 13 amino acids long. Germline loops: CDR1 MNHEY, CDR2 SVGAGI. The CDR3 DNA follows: TGTGCCAGCCGTTATCAAGGGACAGCTGAGCAGTACTTC. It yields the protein CASRYQGTAEQYF.

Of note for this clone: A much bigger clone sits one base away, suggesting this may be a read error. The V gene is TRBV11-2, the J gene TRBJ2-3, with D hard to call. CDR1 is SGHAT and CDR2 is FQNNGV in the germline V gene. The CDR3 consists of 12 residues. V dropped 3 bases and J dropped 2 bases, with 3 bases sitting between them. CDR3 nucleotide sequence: TGTGCCAGCAGCTTGTACACAGATACGCAGTATTTT. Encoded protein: CASSLYTDTQYF.

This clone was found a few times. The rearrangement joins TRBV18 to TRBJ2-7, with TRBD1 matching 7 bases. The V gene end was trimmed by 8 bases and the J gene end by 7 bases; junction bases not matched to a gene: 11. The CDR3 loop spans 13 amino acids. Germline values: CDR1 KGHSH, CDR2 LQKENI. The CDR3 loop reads CASGQGEMREQYF. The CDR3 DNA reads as TGTGCCAGCGGGCAGGGGGAAATGCGGGAGCAGTACTTC. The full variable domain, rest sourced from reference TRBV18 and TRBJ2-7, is NAGVMQNPRHLVRRRGQEARLRCSPMKGHSHVYWYRQLPEEGLKFMVYLQKENIIDESGMPKERFSAEFPKEGPSILRIQQVVRGDSAAYFCASGQGEMREQYFGPGTRLTVT.

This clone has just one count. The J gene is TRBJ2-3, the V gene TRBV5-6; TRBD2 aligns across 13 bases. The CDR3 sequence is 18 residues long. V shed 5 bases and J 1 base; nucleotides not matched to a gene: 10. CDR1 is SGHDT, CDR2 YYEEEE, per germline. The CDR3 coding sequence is TGTGCCAGCAGACCCGGGACTAGCGGGGCACATCGCACAGATACGCAGTATTTT. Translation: CASRPGTSGAHRTDTQYF.

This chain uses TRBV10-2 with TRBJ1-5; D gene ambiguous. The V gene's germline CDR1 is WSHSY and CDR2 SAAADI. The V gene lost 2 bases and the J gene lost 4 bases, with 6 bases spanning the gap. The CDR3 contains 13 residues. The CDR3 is CASSEGKNQPQHF. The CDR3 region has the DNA TGCGCCAGCAGTGAGGGTAAGAATCAGCCCCAGCATTTT.

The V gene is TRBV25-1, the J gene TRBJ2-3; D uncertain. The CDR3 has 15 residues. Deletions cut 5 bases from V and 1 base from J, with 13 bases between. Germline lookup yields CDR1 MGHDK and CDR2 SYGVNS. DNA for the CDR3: TGTGCCAGCAGTCCTCTCCCGGGCGGCACAGATACGCAGTATTTT. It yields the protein CASSPLPGGTDTQYF.

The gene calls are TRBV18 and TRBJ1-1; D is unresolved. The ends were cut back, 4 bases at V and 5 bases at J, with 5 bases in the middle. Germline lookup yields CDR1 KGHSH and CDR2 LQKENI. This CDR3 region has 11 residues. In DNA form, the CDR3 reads TGTGCCAGCTCACGGGATACTGAAGCTTTCTTT. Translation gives CASSRDTEAFF.

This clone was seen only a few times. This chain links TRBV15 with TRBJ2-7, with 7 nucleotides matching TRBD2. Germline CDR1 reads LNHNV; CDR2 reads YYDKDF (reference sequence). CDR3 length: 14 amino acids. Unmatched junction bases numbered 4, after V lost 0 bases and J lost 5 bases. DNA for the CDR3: TGTGCCACCAGCAGAGATCCCGGGGGGAACGAGCAGTACTTC. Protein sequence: CATSRDPGGNEQYF.

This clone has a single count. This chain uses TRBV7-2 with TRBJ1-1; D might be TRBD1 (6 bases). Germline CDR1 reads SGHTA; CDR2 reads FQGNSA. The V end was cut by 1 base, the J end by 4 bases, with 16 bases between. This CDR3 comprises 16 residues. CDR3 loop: CASSLGDILGSTEAFF. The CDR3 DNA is TGTGCCAGCAGCTTAGGGGACATTCTGGGGAGCACTGAAGCTTTCTTT. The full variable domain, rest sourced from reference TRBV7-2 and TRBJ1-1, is GAGVSQSPSNKVTEKGKDVELRCDPISGHTALYWYRQSLGQGLEFLIYFQGNSAPDKSGLPSDRFSAERTGGSVSTLTIQRTQQEDSAVYLCASSLGDILGSTEAFFGQGTRLTVV.

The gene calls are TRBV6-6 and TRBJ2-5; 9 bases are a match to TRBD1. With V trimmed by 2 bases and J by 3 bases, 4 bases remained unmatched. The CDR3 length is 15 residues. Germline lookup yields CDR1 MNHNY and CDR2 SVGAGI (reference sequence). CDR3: CASSYLTGGEETQYF. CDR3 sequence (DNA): TGTGCCAGCAGTTACCTAACAGGGGGCGAAGAGACCCAGTACTTC.